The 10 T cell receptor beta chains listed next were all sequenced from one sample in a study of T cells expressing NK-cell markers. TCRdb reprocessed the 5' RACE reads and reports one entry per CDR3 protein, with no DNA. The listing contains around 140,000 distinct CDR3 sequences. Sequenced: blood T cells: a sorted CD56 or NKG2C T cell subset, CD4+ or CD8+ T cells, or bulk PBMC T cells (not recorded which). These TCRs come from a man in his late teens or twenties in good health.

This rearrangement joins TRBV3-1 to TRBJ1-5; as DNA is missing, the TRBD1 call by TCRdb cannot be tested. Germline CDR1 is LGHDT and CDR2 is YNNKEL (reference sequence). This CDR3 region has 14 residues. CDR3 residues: CASSQGGSNQPQHF.

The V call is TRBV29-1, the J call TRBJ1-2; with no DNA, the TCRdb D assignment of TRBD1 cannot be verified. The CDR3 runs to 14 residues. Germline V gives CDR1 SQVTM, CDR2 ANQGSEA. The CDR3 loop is CSALLGTEQYGYTF.

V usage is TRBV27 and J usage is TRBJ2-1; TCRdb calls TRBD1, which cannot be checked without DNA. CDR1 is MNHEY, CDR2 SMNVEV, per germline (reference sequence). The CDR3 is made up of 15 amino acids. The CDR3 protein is CASRVGQGGRNEQFF.

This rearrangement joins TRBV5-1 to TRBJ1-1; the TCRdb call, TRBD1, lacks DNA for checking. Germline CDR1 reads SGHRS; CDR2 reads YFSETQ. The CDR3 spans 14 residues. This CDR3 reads CASHQGDYVTEAFF.

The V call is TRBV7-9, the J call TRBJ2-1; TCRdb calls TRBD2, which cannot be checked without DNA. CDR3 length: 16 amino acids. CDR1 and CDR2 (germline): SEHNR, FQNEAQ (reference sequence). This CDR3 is CASRPLAGGDYNEQFF.

The CDR3 reads CASSPDIILAGTDTQYF. The rearrangement uses TRBV12-3 or TRBV12-4 and TRBJ2-3; the D gene TCRdb calls, TRBD2, cannot be checked with no DNA. This CDR3 has 17 amino acids.

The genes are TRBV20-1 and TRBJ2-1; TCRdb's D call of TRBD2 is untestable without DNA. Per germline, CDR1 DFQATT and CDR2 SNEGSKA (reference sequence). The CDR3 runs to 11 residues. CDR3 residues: CSATSAGKQFF.

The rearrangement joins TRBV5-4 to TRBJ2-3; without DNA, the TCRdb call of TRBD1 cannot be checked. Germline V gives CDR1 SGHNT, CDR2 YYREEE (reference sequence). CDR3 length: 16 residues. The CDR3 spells CASSLVGTPSTDTQYF. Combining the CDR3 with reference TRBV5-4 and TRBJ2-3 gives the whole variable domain ETGVTQSPTHLIKTRGQQVTLRCSSQSGHNTVSWYQQALGQGPQFIFQYYREEENGRGNFPPRFSGLQFPNYSSELNVNALELDDSALYLCASSLVGTPSTDTQYFGPGTRLTVL.

The CDR3 spells CASSLGASGGQETQYF. V gene TRBV7-8 combines with J gene TRBJ2-5; TCRdb proposes TRBD2, but this gene call is untestable without DNA. CDR1 and CDR2 (germline): SGHVS, FQNEAQ. The CDR3 is 16 residues long.

CDR3 loop: CSAAADYPDTQYF. V is TRBV29-1 and J is TRBJ2-3; TCRdb indicates TRBD2, and absent DNA this call remains unverified. The CDR3 consists of 13 residues. CDR1 and CDR2 (germline): SQVTM, ANQGSEA.